This is a list of T cell receptor beta chains from one sample in a study of blood T cell repertoires in COVID-19. Some clones are missing from TCRdb's copy, which holds only in-frame ones; the method was immunoSEQ multiplex PCR. The table lists about 250,000 clones, approximately 85% of them singletons. Material for sequencing was peripheral blood. These receptors came from a woman of 80 years or more with COVID-19, enrolled during active disease. CDR3s include the opening cysteine and the closing phenylalanine or tryptophan. D genes are given only for firm matches. Clone size is given for some rows only: seen once, a few or many times, or a class if the clone is expanded.

CDR3 protein: CASSKGRRTGGFYEQYF; CDR3 DNA: TGTGCCAGCAGCAAAGGCAGAAGGACAGGGGGCTTCTACGAGCAGTACTTC; clone size: NA; V gene: TRBV21-1; J gene: TRBJ2-7; D gene: NA
CDR3 protein: CASSDSRYTGELFF; CDR3 DNA: TGTGCCAGCAGTGACTCCAGATACACCGGGGAGCTGTTTTTT; clone size: NA; V gene: TRBV6-2/TRBV6-3; J gene: TRBJ2-2; D gene: NA
CDR3 protein: CASSPRQGANTEAFF; CDR3 DNA: TGTGCCAGCAGCCCACGACAGGGGGCGAACACTGAAGCTTTCTTT; clone size: NA; V gene: TRBV7-8; J gene: TRBJ1-1; D gene: TRBD1
CDR3 protein: CASSPNGDYGYTF; CDR3 DNA: TGTGCCAGCAGTCCTAACGGGGACTATGGCTACACCTTC; clone size: NA; V gene: TRBV6-5; J gene: TRBJ1-2; D gene: NA
CDR3 protein: CASSLGPGQGVSEAFF; CDR3 DNA: TGTGCCAGCAGCTTAGGACCGGGACAGGGGGTTAGTGAAGCTTTCTTT; clone size: NA; V gene: TRBV11-3; J gene: TRBJ1-1; D gene: TRBD1
CDR3 protein: CASSMGQELNSPLHF; CDR3 DNA: TGTGCCAGTAGTATGGGGCAGGAACTGAATTCACCCCTCCACTTT; clone size: NA; V gene: TRBV19; J gene: TRBJ1-6; D gene: NA
CDR3 protein: CASGAGTTYNEQFF; CDR3 DNA: TGTGCTAGTGGAGCGGGTACCACCTACAATGAGCAGTTCTTC; clone size: NA; V gene: TRBV12-5; J gene: TRBJ2-1; D gene: NA
CDR3 protein: CASSYGRASYNEQFF; CDR3 DNA: TGTGCCAGCAGTTACGGGCGGGCCTCCTACAATGAGCAGTTCTTC; clone size: NA; V gene: TRBV6-2/TRBV6-3; J gene: TRBJ2-1; D gene: NA
CDR3 protein: CASSLAGRPVGDEAFF; CDR3 DNA: TGTGCCAGCAGCTTAGCGGGGAGGCCCGTGGGGGATGAAGCTTTCTTT; clone size: NA; V gene: TRBV7-2; J gene: TRBJ1-1; D gene: NA
CDR3 protein: CASSDRTSNYGYTF; CDR3 DNA: TGTGCCAGTAGCGACAGGACCTCTAACTATGGCTACACCTTC; clone size: NA; V gene: TRBV19; J gene: TRBJ1-2; D gene: NA
CDR3 protein: CASSLSRDRANEQYF; CDR3 DNA: TGTGCCAGCAGCTTATCCCGGGACAGGGCTAATGAGCAGTACTTC; clone size: NA; V gene: TRBV3-1/TRBV3-2; J gene: TRBJ2-7; D gene: TRBD1
CDR3 protein: CASSISPPRGGPLGELFF; CDR3 DNA: TGTGCCAGTAGTATCTCCCCCCCCCGCGGGGGCCCCCTCGGGGAGCTGTTTTTT; clone size: many; V gene: TRBV19; J gene: TRBJ2-2; D gene: NA
CDR3 protein: CASSPTGDSTPLHF; CDR3 DNA: TGTGCCAGCTCACCTACGGGGGACTCAACGCCCCTCCACTTT; clone size: NA; V gene: TRBV18; J gene: TRBJ1-6; D gene: NA
CDR3 protein: CASTTIAQSNTGELFF; CDR3 DNA: TGTGCCAGCACTACAATAGCCCAGTCAAACACCGGGGAGCTGTTTTTT; clone size: NA; V gene: TRBV28; J gene: TRBJ2-2; D gene: NA
CDR3 protein: CASAGAGNQPQHF; CDR3 DNA: TGTGCCAGCGCAGGGGCGGGCAATCAGCCCCAGCATTTT; clone size: NA; V gene: TRBV7-2; J gene: TRBJ1-5; D gene: NA
CDR3 protein: CASSASGTPDNQPQHF; CDR3 DNA: TGTGCCAGCAGTGCCTCCGGGACTCCAGACAATCAGCCCCAGCATTTT; clone size: NA; V gene: TRBV28; J gene: TRBJ1-5; D gene: NA
CDR3 protein: CASSFRQERANEQFF; CDR3 DNA: TGTGCCAGCAGCTTTAGACAGGAAAGGGCCAATGAGCAGTTCTTC; clone size: NA; V gene: TRBV13; J gene: TRBJ2-1; D gene: NA
CDR3 protein: CASSTGQGASSGNTIYF; CDR3 DNA: TGTGCCAGCAGCACGGGACAGGGGGCTTCCTCTGGAAACACCATATATTTT; clone size: NA; V gene: TRBV7-9; J gene: TRBJ1-3; D gene: TRBD1
CDR3 protein: CASRPGGNTGELFF; CDR3 DNA: TGTGCCAGCAGACCAGGGGGGAACACCGGGGAGCTGTTTTTT; clone size: NA; V gene: TRBV5-4; J gene: TRBJ2-2; D gene: TRBD1
CDR3 protein: CASSSQEHGQPQHF; CDR3 DNA: TGTGCCAGCTCATCCCAAGAGCACGGTCAGCCCCAGCATTTT; clone size: NA; V gene: TRBV18; J gene: TRBJ1-5; D gene: NA
CDR3 protein: CASSRRQGNTEAFF; CDR3 DNA: TGTGCCAGCAGCAGACGACAGGGGAACACTGAAGCTTTCTTT; clone size: NA; V gene: TRBV5-6; J gene: TRBJ1-1; D gene: TRBD1
CDR3 protein: CASSSREAGYNSPLHF; CDR3 DNA: TGTGCCAGCAGCTCCCGGGAGGCCGGCTATAATTCACCCCTCCACTTT; clone size: NA; V gene: TRBV3-1/TRBV3-2; J gene: TRBJ1-6; D gene: NA
CDR3 protein: CASSPTSGSYNEQFF; CDR3 DNA: TGTGCCAGCAGCCCGACTAGCGGGTCCTACAATGAGCAGTTCTTC; clone size: NA; V gene: TRBV3-1/TRBV3-2; J gene: TRBJ2-1; D gene: TRBD2
CDR3 protein: CASSQAGTSGGDNEQFF; CDR3 DNA: TGTGCCAGCAGCCAAGCAGGGACTAGCGGGGGGGATAATGAGCAGTTCTTC; clone size: NA; V gene: TRBV4-2; J gene: TRBJ2-1; D gene: TRBD2
CDR3 protein: CASTRGGLAGNTIYF; CDR3 DNA: TGTGCCAGCACCCGAGGGGGCTTGGCTGGAAACACCATATATTTT; clone size: NA; V gene: TRBV6-5; J gene: TRBJ1-3; D gene: TRBD1
CDR3 protein: CSSREGGELFF; CDR3 DNA: TGCAGCTCTAGGGAGGGCGGGGAGCTGTTTTTT; clone size: NA; V gene: TRBV29-1; J gene: TRBJ2-2; D gene: TRBD2
CDR3 protein: CASIRAGFTEAFF; CDR3 DNA: TGTGCCAGCATTCGCGCAGGGTTCACTGAAGCTTTCTTT; clone size: NA; V gene: TRBV6-6; J gene: TRBJ1-1; D gene: NA
CDR3 protein: CASSPLGVAALKADTQYF; CDR3 DNA: TGTGCCAGCAGCCCCCTTGGGGTAGCGGCCTTGAAGGCAGATACGCAGTATTTT; clone size: NA; V gene: TRBV7-6; J gene: TRBJ2-3; D gene: NA
CDR3 protein: CASSLVGHREDGYTF; CDR3 DNA: TGCGCCAGCAGCTTGGTGGGACACCGGGAAGACGGCTACACCTTC; clone size: once; V gene: TRBV5-1; J gene: TRBJ1-2; D gene: NA
CDR3 protein: CASSLGAGGTQYF; CDR3 DNA: TGTGCCAGCAGCTTGGGGGCCGGGGGGACCCAGTACTTC; clone size: NA; V gene: TRBV5-4; J gene: TRBJ2-5; D gene: NA
CDR3 protein: CASSTGSGDTGELFF; CDR3 DNA: TGCGCCAGCAGCACTGGGAGTGGCGACACCGGGGAGCTGTTTTTT; clone size: once; V gene: TRBV5-1; J gene: TRBJ2-2; D gene: NA
CDR3 protein: CAISGSNEQFF; CDR3 DNA: TGTGCCATCAGTGGGAGCAATGAGCAGTTCTTC; clone size: NA; V gene: TRBV10-3; J gene: TRBJ2-1; D gene: NA
CDR3 protein: CASSLLGTAMNTEAFF; CDR3 DNA: TGTGCCAGCAGCTTGTTGGGGACAGCTATGAACACTGAAGCTTTCTTT; clone size: NA; V gene: TRBV5-6; J gene: TRBJ1-1; D gene: TRBD1
CDR3 protein: CAIADRGTDTEAFF; CDR3 DNA: TGTGCCATCGCCGACAGGGGAACCGACACTGAAGCTTTCTTT; clone size: NA; V gene: TRBV10-3; J gene: TRBJ1-1; D gene: TRBD1
CDR3 protein: CASSTSLTGVSQPQHF; CDR3 DNA: TGTGCCAGCAGCACCAGTCTAACAGGGGTGAGCCAGCCCCAGCATTTT; clone size: NA; V gene: TRBV5-8; J gene: TRBJ1-5; D gene: TRBD1
CDR3 protein: CASSKTGGIDGYTF; CDR3 DNA: TGTGCCAGCAGTAAAACAGGGGGAATCGATGGCTACACCTTC; clone size: NA; V gene: TRBV6-6; J gene: TRBJ1-2; D gene: TRBD1
CDR3 protein: CASSPPTGGASGANVLTF; CDR3 DNA: TGTGCCAGCTCACCCCCGACAGGGGGCGCTTCTGGGGCCAACGTCCTGACTTTC; clone size: few; V gene: TRBV18; J gene: TRBJ2-6; D gene: TRBD1